This paragraph covers one TCR beta chain sequence. Its target is unknown. The source of the sample is a study of early T cells in non-severe SARS-CoV-2 infection. Study-wide results and limits: CD4 and private specificities were missed by VDJdb matching, which favored anti-spike CD8 responses.

Germline V gives CDR1 SGHTA, CDR2 FQGNSA. Trimming shortened V by 4 bases and J by 7 bases, and 19 bases separated the two germline ends. CDR3 length equals 15 residues. TCRdb used MiXCR to reprocess the 5' RACE reads, holding one entry per CDR3 protein. The sample includes some 30,000 distinct CDR3 sequences, 4.5% of them seen just once. V and J are TRBV7-2 and TRBJ2-5; possibly TRBD1 or TRBD2 for D (5 bases each). The specimen sequenced was whole blood. This TCR was recovered from an adult who was a healthcare worker with PCR-confirmed SARS-CoV-2 infection or an uninfected control (not recorded which). The CDR3 loop reads CASSSPLGTLGTQYF. The DNA for the CDR3 is TGTGCCAGCAGCTCCCCACTGGGGACCCTAGGGACCCAGTACTTC.